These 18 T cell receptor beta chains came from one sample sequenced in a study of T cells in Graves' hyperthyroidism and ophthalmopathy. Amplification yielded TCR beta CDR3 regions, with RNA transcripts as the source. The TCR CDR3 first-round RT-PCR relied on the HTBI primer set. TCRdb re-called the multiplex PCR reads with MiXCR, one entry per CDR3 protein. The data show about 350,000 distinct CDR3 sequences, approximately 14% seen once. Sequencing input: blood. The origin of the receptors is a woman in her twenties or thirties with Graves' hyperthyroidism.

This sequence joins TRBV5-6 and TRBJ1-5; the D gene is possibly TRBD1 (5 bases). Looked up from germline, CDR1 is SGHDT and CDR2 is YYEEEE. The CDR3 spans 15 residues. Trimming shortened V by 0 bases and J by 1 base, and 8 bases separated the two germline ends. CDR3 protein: CASSLGGPSNQPQHF. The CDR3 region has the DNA TGTGCCAGCAGCTTGGGGGGACCGAGCAATCAGCCCCAGCATTTT.

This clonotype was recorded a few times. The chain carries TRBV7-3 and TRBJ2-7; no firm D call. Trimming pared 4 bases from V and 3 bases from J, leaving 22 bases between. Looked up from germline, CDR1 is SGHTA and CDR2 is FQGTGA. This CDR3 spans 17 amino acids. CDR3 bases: TGTGCCAGCAGCTCCCGACGAAGCGATAGGAGCCTCTACGAGCAGTACTTC. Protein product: CASSSRRSDRSLYEQYF. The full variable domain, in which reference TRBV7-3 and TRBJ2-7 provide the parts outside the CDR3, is GAGVSQTPSNKVTEKGKYVELRCDPISGHTALYWYRQSLGQGPEFLIYFQGTGAADDSGLPNDRFFAVRPEGSVSTLKIQRTERGDSAVYLCASSSRRSDRSLYEQYFGPGTRLTVT.

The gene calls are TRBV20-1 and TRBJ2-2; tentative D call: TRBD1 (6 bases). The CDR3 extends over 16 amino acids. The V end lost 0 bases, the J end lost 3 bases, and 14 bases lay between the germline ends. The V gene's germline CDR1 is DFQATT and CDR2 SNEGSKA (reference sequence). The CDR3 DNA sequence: TGCAGTGCTAGAGATCAATCAGGGGCCTACACCGGGGAGCTGTTTTTT. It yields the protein CSARDQSGAYTGELFF.

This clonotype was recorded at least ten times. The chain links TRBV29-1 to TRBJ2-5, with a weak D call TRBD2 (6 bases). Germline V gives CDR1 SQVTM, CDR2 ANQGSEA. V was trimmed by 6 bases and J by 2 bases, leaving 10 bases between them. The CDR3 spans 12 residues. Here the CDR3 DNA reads TGCAGCGTAACCGGACTACAAGAGACCCAGTACTTC. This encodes CSVTGLQETQYF.

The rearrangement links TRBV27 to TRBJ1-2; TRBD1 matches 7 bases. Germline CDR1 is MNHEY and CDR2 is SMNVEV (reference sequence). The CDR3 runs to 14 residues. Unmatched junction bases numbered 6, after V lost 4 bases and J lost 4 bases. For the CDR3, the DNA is TGTGCCAGCAGTTCCCGGGACAGATTCTATGGCTACACCTTC. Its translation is CASSSRDRFYGYTF.

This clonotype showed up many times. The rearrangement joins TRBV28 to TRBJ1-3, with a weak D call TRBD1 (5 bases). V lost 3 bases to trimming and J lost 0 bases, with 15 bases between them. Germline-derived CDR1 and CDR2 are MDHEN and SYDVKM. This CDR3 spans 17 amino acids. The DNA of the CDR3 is TGTGCCAGCAGTTTTCCCCGGGGCAGCCTCTCTGGAAACACCATATATTTT. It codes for CASSFPRGSLSGNTIYF.

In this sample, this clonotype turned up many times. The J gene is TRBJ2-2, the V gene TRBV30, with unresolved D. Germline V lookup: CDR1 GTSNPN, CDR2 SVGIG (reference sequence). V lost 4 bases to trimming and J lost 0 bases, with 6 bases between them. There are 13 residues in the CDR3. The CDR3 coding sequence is TGTGCCTGGACGCGGACGAACACCGGGGAGCTGTTTTTT. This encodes CAWTRTNTGELFF.

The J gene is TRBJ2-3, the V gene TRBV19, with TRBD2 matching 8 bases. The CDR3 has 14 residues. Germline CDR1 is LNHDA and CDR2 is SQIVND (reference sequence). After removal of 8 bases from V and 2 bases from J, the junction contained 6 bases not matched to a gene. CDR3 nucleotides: TGTGCCAGTCGACTAGCGCGTTACACAGATACGCAGTATTTT. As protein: CASRLARYTDTQYF.

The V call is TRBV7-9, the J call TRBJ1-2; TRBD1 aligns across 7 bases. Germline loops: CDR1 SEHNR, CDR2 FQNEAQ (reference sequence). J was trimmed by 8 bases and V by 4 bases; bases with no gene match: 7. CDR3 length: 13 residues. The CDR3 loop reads CASSSTGASGYTF. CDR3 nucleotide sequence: TGTGCCAGCAGCTCCACAGGGGCGTCGGGCTACACCTTC. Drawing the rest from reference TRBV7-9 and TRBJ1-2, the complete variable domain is DTGVSQNPRHKITKRGQNVTFRCDPISEHNRLYWYRQTLGQGPEFLTYFQNEAQLEKSRLLSDRFSAERPKGSFSTLEIQRTEQGDSAMYLCASSSTGASGYTFGSGTRLTVV.

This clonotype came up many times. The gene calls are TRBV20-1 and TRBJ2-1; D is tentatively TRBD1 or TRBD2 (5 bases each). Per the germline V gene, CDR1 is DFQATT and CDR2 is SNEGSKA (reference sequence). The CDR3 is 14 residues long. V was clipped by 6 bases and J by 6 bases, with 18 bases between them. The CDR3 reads CSAGESPYLNEQFF. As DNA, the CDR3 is TGCAGTGCGGGGGAAAGCCCGTACCTCAATGAGCAGTTCTTC.

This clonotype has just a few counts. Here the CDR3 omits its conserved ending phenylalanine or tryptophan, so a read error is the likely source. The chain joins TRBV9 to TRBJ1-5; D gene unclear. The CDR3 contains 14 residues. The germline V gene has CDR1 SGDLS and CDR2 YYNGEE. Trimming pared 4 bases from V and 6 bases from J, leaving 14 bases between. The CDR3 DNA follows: TGTGCCAGCAGCCCAAGGGCACAGATTCAGCCCCAGCATCTT. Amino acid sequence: CASSPRAQIQPQHL.

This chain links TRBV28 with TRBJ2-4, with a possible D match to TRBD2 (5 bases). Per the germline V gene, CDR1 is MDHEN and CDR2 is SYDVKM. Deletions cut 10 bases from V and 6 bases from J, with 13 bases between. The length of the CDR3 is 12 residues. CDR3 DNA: TGTGCCACCAGACTAACCACAAACATTCAGTACTTC. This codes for CATRLTTNIQYF.

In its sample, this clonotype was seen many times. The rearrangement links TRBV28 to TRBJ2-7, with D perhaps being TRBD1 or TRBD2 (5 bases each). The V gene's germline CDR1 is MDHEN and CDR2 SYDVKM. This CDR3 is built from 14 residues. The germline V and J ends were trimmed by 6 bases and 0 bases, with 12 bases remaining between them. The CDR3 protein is CASSLEGFSYEQYF. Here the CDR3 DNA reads TGTGCCAGCAGCCTTGAGGGGTTCTCCTACGAGCAGTACTTC.

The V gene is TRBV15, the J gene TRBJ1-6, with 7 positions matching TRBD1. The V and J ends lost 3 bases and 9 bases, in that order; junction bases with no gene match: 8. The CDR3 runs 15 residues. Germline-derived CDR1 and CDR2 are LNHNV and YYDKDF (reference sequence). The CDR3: CATSRKDRAGSPLHF. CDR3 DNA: TGTGCCACCAGCAGGAAAGACAGGGCCGGTTCACCCCTCCACTTT.

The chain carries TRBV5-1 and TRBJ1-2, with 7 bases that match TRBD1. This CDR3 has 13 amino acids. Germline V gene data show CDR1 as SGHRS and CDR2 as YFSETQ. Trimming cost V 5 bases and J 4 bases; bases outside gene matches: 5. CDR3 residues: CASRPRGLYGYTF. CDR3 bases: TGCGCCAGCAGACCGAGGGGGCTCTATGGCTACACCTTC.

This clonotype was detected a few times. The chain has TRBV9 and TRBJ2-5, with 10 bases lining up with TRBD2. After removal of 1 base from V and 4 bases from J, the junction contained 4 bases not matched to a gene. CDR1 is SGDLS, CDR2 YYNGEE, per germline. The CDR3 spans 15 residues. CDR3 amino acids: CASSVTLAGGETQYF. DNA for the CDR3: TGTGCCAGCAGCGTAACTTTAGCGGGAGGAGAGACCCAGTACTTC.

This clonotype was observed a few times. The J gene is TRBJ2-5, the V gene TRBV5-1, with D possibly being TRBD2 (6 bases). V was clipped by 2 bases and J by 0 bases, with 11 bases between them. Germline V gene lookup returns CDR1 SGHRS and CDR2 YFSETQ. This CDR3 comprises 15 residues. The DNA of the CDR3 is TGCGCCAGCAGCTTTGGCGGGACCTACCAAGAGACCCAGTACTTC. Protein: CASSFGGTYQETQYF.

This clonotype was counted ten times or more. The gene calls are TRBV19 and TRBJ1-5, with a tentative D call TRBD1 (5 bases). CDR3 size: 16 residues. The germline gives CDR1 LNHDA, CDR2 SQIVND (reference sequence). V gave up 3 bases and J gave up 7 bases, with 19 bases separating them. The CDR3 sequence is CASSIAGTQGRQPQHF. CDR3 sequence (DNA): TGTGCCAGTAGTATCGCCGGGACCCAGGGTAGACAGCCCCAGCATTTT. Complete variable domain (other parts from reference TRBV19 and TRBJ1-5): DGGITQSPKYLFRKEGQNVTLSCEQNLNHDAMYWYRQDPGQGLRLIYYSQIVNDFQKGDIAEGYSVSREKKESFPLTVTSAQKNPTAFYLCASSIAGTQGRQPQHFGDGTRLSIL.